These 4 T cell receptor beta chains were sequenced from one sample in a study of STAT5B mutations in CD4+ large granular lymphocyte leukemia. Sequencing used immunoSEQ multiplex PCR; TCRdb keeps in-frame clones, though not all of them. The profile shows around 35,000 clones, about 70% of them singletons. Input material: CD4+ T cells from blood buffy coats. The receptor source for this set is a human donor in good health.

The chain combines TRBV4-3 with TRBJ2-7; the D gene could be TRBD1 or TRBD2 (6 bases each). Germline CDR1 and CDR2: LGHNA and YSLEER. The V gene lost 4 bases and the J gene lost 1 base, with 17 bases spanning the gap. The CDR3 runs to 16 residues. CDR3 region: CASSPVWGASSYEQYF. The CDR3, as DNA: TGCGCCAGCAGCCCAGTTTGGGGGGCCTCGTCCTACGAGCAGTACTTC.

J is TRBJ2-7 and V is TRBV2, with D possibly called TRBD1 or TRBD2 (5 bases each). This CDR3 comprises 15 residues. Germline lookup yields CDR1 SNHLY and CDR2 FYNNEI. V shed 7 bases and J shed 6 bases, with 22 bases lying between them. For the CDR3, the DNA is TGTGCCAGCATTCACCGGGACGGTCTTTTCCCCGAGCAGTACTTC. Residues: CASIHRDGLFPEQYF.

CDR3 sequence (DNA): TGTGCCAGCAGCCTCTGGACTAGCGGGGGATTGGAGACCCAGTACTTC. Amino acid sequence: CASSLWTSGGLETQYF. The chain uses TRBV7-9 and TRBJ2-5, with 13 bases lining up with TRBD2. V was clipped by 5 bases and J by 5 bases; unmatched bases: 8. The germline gives CDR1 SEHNR, CDR2 FQNEAQ (reference sequence). The CDR3 loop spans 16 amino acids. Using reference TRBV7-9 and TRBJ2-5 for the parts outside the CDR3, the full variable domain is DTGVSQNPRHKITKRGQNVTFRCDPISEHNRLYWYRQTLGQGPEFLTYFQNEAQLEKSRLLSDRFSAERPKGSFSTLEIQRTEQGDSAMYLCASSLWTSGGLETQYFGPGTRLLVL.

The CDR3 loop reads CSVGRSGANLGGETQYF. For the CDR3, the DNA is TGCAGCGTTGGGAGAAGCGGGGCTAACCTGGGTGGAGAGACCCAGTACTTC. V usage is TRBV29-1 and J usage is TRBJ2-5, with 7 bases lining up with TRBD2. Germline V gene data show CDR1 as SQVTM and CDR2 as ANQGSEA. The V segment lost 4 bases and the J segment 4 bases; nucleotides outside the gene matches: 18. The CDR3 totals 17 residues. Based on the CDR3 plus reference TRBV29-1 and TRBJ2-5, the full variable domain is SAVISQKPSRDICQRGTSLTIQCQVDSQVTMMFWYRQQPGQSLTLIATANQGSEATYESGFVIDKFPISRPNLTFSTLTVSNMSPEDSSIYLCSVGRSGANLGGETQYFGPGTRLLVL.